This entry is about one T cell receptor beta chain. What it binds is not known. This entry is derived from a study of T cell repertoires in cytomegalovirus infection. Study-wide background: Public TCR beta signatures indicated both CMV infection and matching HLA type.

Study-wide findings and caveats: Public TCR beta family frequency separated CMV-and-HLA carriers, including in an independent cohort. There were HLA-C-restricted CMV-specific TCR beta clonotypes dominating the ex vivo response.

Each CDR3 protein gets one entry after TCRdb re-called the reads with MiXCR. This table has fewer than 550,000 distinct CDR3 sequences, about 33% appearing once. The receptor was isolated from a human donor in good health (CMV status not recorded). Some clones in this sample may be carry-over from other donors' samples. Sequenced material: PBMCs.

The CDR3 sequence is CASSLATGGREDTQYF. The CDR3 DNA sequence: TGTGCCAGCAGCTTGGCCACGGGGGGAAGGGAAGATACGCAGTATTTT. The V call is TRBV11-2, the J call TRBJ2-3; 7 bases match TRBD2. Per germline, CDR1 SGHAT and CDR2 FQNNGV. The CDR3 length is 16 residues. With V trimmed by 3 bases and J by 5 bases, 11 bases remained unmatched.